The next 22 T cell receptor beta chains were all read from a single sample in a study of shared clonotypes between healthy human individuals. Sequencing was performed with immunoSEQ multiplex PCR; in TCRdb, only in-frame clones are kept and a portion is missing. The table shows about 710,000 clones, with around 73% occurring only once. The specimen was memory CD4+ T cells sorted from blood. Stated subset: CD45RA-negative fraction. Source of these receptors: a woman under 40 in good health.

This clone was picked up a small number of times. CDR3 amino acids: CASSLDAGQGNTEAFF. The CDR3, as DNA: TGTGCCAGCAGCTTAGACGCGGGACAGGGGAACACTGAAGCTTTCTTT. The chain joins TRBV7-9 to TRBJ1-1, with 9 bases matching TRBD1. The J segment lost 1 base and the V segment lost 1 base, leaving 4 bases of the junction unmatched. The V gene's germline CDR1 is SEHNR and CDR2 FQNEAQ (reference sequence). There are 16 residues in the CDR3.

This chain joins TRBV28 and TRBJ1-6; TRBD1 agrees at 11 bases. This CDR3 is built from 15 residues. V was pared by 4 bases and J by 8 bases, with 4 bases of the junction left unmatched. The germline CDR1 and CDR2 sequences are MDHEN and SYDVKM. CDR3 amino acids: CASSSRTGGYSPLHF. The CDR3 DNA follows: TGTGCCAGCAGTTCCCGGACAGGGGGCTATTCACCCCTCCACTTT.

This chain uses TRBV25-1 with TRBJ2-2; 8 positions match TRBD1. Germline V gives CDR1 MGHDK, CDR2 SYGVNS. The CDR3 has 15 residues. Losses at the gene ends were 3 bases for V and 4 bases for J; bases not matched to a gene: 4. CDR3 amino acids: CASSDRGRSTGELFF. CDR3 sequence (DNA): TGTGCCAGCAGTGACAGGGGGCGCAGCACCGGGGAGCTGTTTTTT.

This clone has at least ten counts. The rearrangement links TRBV19 to TRBJ2-2, with D perhaps matching TRBD2 (6 bases). The CDR3 runs to 17 residues. Germline loops: CDR1 LNHDA, CDR2 SQIVND (reference sequence). Trimming took 6 bases from V and 4 from J, leaving 21 bases between them. The CDR3 DNA sequence: TGTGCCAGTAGCCGGGTAGTGACGGGGGTTAGCACCGGGGAGCTGTTTTTT. This gives the protein CASSRVVTGVSTGELFF.

The chain uses TRBV29-1 and TRBJ2-2, with no clear D. V lost 6 bases, J lost 4 bases, and 12 bases lay in between. The V gene's germline CDR1 is SQVTM and CDR2 ANQGSEA. This CDR3 contains 13 residues. CDR3: CSVLNSGTGELFF. CDR3 DNA: TGCAGCGTCCTCAACTCCGGCACCGGGGAGCTGTTTTTT.

Here the CDR3 DNA reads TGTGCCTGGAGTGTAGGGCAGGGTGAGGAGGAGACCCAGTACTTC. Translated, it gives CAWSVGQGEEETQYF. This sequence joins TRBV30 and TRBJ2-5, with D possibly being TRBD1 (5 bases). The CDR3 is made up of 15 amino acids. Trimming took off 0 bases at V and 5 bases at J, with 16 bases between the two ends. CDR1 and CDR2 from the germline V gene are GTSNPN and SVGIG (reference sequence).

This clone was recorded at least ten times. CDR3 residues: CASSFRTSGFNEQFF. CDR3 DNA: TGTGCCAGCAGTTTCAGGACTAGCGGATTCAATGAGCAGTTCTTC. The genes are TRBV27 and TRBJ2-1, with 10 bases identical to TRBD2. CDR3 length: 15 residues. V was pared by 3 bases and J by 6 bases, with 5 bases of the junction left unmatched. The germline V gene has CDR1 MNHEY and CDR2 SMNVEV (reference sequence).

This chain joins TRBV9 and TRBJ2-7, with TRBD1 as a possible D gene (5 bases). CDR1 is SGDLS and CDR2 is YYNGEE in the germline V gene. CDR3 length equals 14 residues. V was pared by 0 bases and J by 0 bases, with 7 bases between. Written as DNA, the CDR3 is TGTGCCAGCAGCGTAGAAGGGGACTCCTACGAGCAGTACTTC. Encoded protein: CASSVEGDSYEQYF.

This clone occurred a few times. V and J are TRBV18 and TRBJ1-5, with unresolved D. The CDR3 is 13 amino acids. Trimming shortened V by 4 bases and J by 5 bases, and 9 bases separated the two germline ends. Germline V gene sequence: CDR1 KGHSH, CDR2 LQKENI. Here the CDR3 DNA reads TGTGCCAGCTCACAGGGTAACGATCAGCCCCAGCATTTT. Encoded protein: CASSQGNDQPQHF. Drawing the rest from reference TRBV18 and TRBJ1-5, the complete variable domain is NAGVMQNPRHLVRRRGQEARLRCSPMKGHSHVYWYRQLPEEGLKFMVYLQKENIIDESGMPKERFSAEFPKEGPSILRIQQVVRGDSAAYFCASSQGNDQPQHFGDGTRLSIL.

The chain has TRBV7-2 and TRBJ1-5; possible D gene TRBD1, 6 bases. Looked up from germline, CDR1 is SGHTA and CDR2 is FQGNSA. V lost 4 bases to trimming and J lost 5 bases, with 12 bases between them. There are 14 residues in the CDR3. The CDR3 nucleotides read TGTGCCAGCAGCTCCCCCACAGGGCATCAGCCCCAGCATTTT. Translating it yields CASSSPTGHQPQHF.

This clone was observed once. This chain connects TRBV25-1 to TRBJ2-1, with D perhaps matching TRBD2 (6 bases). V lost 4 bases to trimming and J lost 0 bases, with 19 bases between them. This CDR3 has 18 amino acids. The germline CDR1 and CDR2 sequences are MGHDK and SYGVNS. CDR3 region: CASSGALSGSPSYNEQFF. The CDR3 DNA reads as TGTGCCAGCAGTGGCGCCTTGAGCGGGTCTCCCTCCTACAATGAGCAGTTCTTC.

The gene calls are TRBV4-1 and TRBJ2-1, with TRBD2 matching 9 bases. V lost 4 bases to trimming and J lost 8 bases; unmatched junction nucleotides: 15. CDR1 and CDR2 (germline): MGHRA, YSYEKL. The CDR3 has 17 residues. The CDR3 sequence is CASSLKSIAGVRYEQFF. As DNA, the CDR3 is TGCGCCAGCAGCCTAAAAAGCATAGCGGGAGTTAGGTATGAGCAGTTCTTC.

This clone has more than one count but fewer than ten. V gene TRBV4-1 combines with J gene TRBJ2-1, with D possibly TRBD2 on 6 matching bases. Trimming pared 4 bases from V and 7 bases from J, leaving 17 bases between. The CDR3 is made up of 15 amino acids. The germline V gene encodes CDR1 MGHRA and CDR2 YSYEKL. The CDR3 coding sequence is TGCGCCAGCAGCCGCGGGGTAGCGGAGATAAATGAGCAGTTCTTC. This encodes CASSRGVAEINEQFF.

This clone was observed a handful of times. The chain recombines TRBV29-1 with TRBJ2-3; no reliable D call. The CDR3 has 14 residues. The germline V gene has CDR1 SQVTM and CDR2 ANQGSEA. V dropped 2 bases and J dropped 6 bases, with 15 bases sitting between them. The CDR3 DNA follows: TGCAGCGTTGAACGGACCTCGATTATGGATACGCAGTATTTT. This sequence encodes CSVERTSIMDTQYF.

This clone was seen ten or more times. The same CDR3 is also encoded by other DNA sequences in this sample. The CDR3 region is CASSEWVYGYTF. The CDR3 nucleotides read TGTGCCAGCAGTGAATGGGTCTACGGCTACACCTTC. The chain carries TRBV6-1 and TRBJ1-2; D ambiguous. Trimming removed 2 bases at V and 8 bases at J, with 9 bases between. Germline V gene lookup returns CDR1 MNHNS and CDR2 SASEGT. There are 12 residues in the CDR3.

CDR3 residues: CSVARASPNEQFF. CDR3 DNA sequence: TGCAGTGTAGCCCGAGCTTCGCCCAATGAGCAGTTCTTC. The chain couples TRBV29-1 to TRBJ2-1; D not certain. This CDR3 contains 13 residues. Germline V gene data show CDR1 as SQVTM and CDR2 as ANQGSEA.

The rearrangement uses TRBV6-4 and TRBJ1-2, with 8 bases aligning to TRBD1. There are 15 residues in the CDR3. The germline CDR1 and CDR2 sequences are MRHNA and SNTAGT. Trimming took 4 bases from V and 1 from J; bases not matched to a gene: 5. In DNA form, the CDR3 reads TGTGCCAGCAGTGCCCGGACAGGGAGTAACTATGGCTACACCTTC. Its protein product is CASSARTGSNYGYTF.

The chain recombines TRBV4-2 with TRBJ1-1; 8 nucleotides align to TRBD1. The CDR3 has 14 residues. Per the germline V gene, CDR1 is LGHNA and CDR2 is YNFKEQ. V shed 4 bases and J 1 base; nucleotides not matched to a gene: 2. DNA of the CDR3: TGTGCCAGCAGCCGGGGACAGGAGAACACTGAAGCTTTCTTT. Translated, it gives CASSRGQENTEAFF.

The gene calls are TRBV28 and TRBJ1-1; D gene ambiguous. CDR3 length equals 15 residues. Germline lookup yields CDR1 MDHEN and CDR2 SYDVKM. V dropped 1 base and J dropped 5 bases, with 14 bases sitting between them. Written as DNA, the CDR3 is TGTGCCAGCAGTTTATCCTCAGGACGGGGTACTGAAGCTTTCTTT. This gives the protein CASSLSSGRGTEAFF.

The rearrangement uses TRBV20-1 and TRBJ2-5; no reliable D call. Germline V gene lookup returns CDR1 DFQATT and CDR2 SNEGSKA (reference sequence). The V end lost 6 bases, the J end lost 5 bases, and 10 bases lay between the germline ends. CDR3 length: 11 amino acids. The CDR3 here is CSAWGSETQYF. CDR3 in DNA: TGCAGTGCCTGGGGTTCGGAGACCCAGTACTTC.

V and J are TRBV7-7 and TRBJ2-5, with D hard to call. The germline V gene encodes CDR1 SSHAT and CDR2 FNYEAQ (reference sequence). V was clipped by 5 bases and J by 4 bases, with 14 bases between them. The CDR3 is 14 amino acids. The CDR3 nucleotides are TGTGCCAGCAGCCCACCCGGGCTTCGAGAGACCCAGTACTTC. Protein: CASSPPGLRETQYF.

V usage is TRBV5-1 and J usage is TRBJ2-3; 9 bases fit TRBD2. The ends lost 6 bases at V and 5 bases at J; junction bases unmatched: 16. From germline, CDR1 is SGHRS and CDR2 YFSETQ. This CDR3 is built from 17 residues. The CDR3 nucleotides read TGCGCCAGCACAGAGGTAGCGGGAGCCTCCGACAGAGATACGCAGTATTTT. Residues: CASTEVAGASDRDTQYF.